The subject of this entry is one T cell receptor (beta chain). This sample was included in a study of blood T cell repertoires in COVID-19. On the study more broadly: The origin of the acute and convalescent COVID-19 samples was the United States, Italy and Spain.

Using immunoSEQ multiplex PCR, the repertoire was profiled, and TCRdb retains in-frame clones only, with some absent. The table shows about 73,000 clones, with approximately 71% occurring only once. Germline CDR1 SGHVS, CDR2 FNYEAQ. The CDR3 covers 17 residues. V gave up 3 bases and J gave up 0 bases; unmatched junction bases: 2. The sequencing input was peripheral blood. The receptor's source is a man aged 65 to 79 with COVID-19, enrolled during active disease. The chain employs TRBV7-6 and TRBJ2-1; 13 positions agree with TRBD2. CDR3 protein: CASSLGLAGTSYNEQFF. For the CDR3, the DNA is TGTGCCAGCAGCTTGGGACTAGCGGGAACCTCCTACAATGAGCAGTTCTTC.